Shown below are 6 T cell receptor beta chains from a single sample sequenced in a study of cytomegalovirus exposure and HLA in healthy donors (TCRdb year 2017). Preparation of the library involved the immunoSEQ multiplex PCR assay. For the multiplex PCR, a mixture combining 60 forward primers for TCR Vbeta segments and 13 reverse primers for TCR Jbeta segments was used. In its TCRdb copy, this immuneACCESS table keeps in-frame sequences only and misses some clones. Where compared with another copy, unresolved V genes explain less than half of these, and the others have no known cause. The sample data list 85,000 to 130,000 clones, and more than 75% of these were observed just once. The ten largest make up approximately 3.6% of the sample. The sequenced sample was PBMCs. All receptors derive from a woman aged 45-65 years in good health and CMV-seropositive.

For the CDR3, the DNA is TGCGCCAGCAGTCACAAAAACAGGGCTCGGAATTCACCCCTCCACTTT. Translating it yields CASSHKNRARNSPLHF. The rearrangement joins TRBV23-1 to TRBJ1-6; possible D gene TRBD1, 6 bases. TRBV23-1 is identified as an open reading frame with a role that is uncertain. V dropped 3 bases and J dropped 7 bases, with 16 bases sitting between them. The CDR3 is 16 amino acids.

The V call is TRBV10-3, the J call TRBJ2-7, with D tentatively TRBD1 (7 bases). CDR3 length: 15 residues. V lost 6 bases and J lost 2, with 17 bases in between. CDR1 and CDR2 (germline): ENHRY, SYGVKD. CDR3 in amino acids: CAISFGGGKTYEQYF. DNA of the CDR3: TGTGCCATCAGCTTTGGAGGGGGCAAGACCTACGAGCAGTACTTC.

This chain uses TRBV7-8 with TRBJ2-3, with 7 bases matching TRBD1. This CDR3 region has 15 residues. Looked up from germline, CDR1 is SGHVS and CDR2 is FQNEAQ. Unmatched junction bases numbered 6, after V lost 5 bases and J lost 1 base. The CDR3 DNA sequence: TGTGCCAGCAGCCGGGGAGACAGGGGCACAGATACGCAGTATTTT. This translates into CASSRGDRGTDTQYF.

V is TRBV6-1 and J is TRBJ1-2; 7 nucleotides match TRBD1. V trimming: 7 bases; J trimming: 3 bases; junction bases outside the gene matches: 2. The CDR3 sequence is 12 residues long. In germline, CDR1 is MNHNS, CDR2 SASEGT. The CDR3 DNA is TGTGCCAGCAACGGACAGGACTATGGCTACACCTTC. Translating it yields CASNGQDYGYTF.

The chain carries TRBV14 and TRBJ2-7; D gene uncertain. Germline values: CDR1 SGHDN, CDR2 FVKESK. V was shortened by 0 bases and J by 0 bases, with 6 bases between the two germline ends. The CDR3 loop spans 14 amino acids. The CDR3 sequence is CASSQDQVSYEQYF. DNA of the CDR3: TGTGCCAGCAGCCAAGATCAGGTCTCCTACGAGCAGTACTTC.

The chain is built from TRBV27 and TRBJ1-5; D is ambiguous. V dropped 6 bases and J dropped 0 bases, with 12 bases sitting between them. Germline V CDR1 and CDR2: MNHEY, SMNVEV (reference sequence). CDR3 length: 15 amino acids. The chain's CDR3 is CASSRETNSNQPQHF. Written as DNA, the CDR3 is TGTGCCAGCAGCCGGGAGACAAATAGCAATCAGCCCCAGCATTTT.